Listed here are 8 T cell receptor beta chains from one sample, sequenced in a study of cytomegalovirus exposure and HLA in healthy donors. Here immunoSEQ multiplex PCR was the method, and the copy in TCRdb shows in-frame clones only, minus some. The table has some 340,000 clones, around 87% seen once. Sequencing was performed on PBMCs. These receptors originate from a woman in her thirties in good health and CMV-seropositive.

The chain has TRBV19 and TRBJ2-7, with TRBD1 matching over 9 bases. CDR1 LNHDA and CDR2 SQIVND come from the germline V gene (reference sequence). The CDR3 runs 15 residues. The junction had 13 bases not matched to a gene; V was cut back by 10 bases and J by 3 bases. In DNA, the CDR3 is TGTGCCACTGGGGCGTACAGGGGGCGTTTCTACGAGCAGTACTTC. This gives the protein CATGAYRGRFYEQYF.

The chain combines TRBV19 with TRBJ1-1, with a weak D call TRBD1 (5 bases). Germline CDR1 LNHDA, CDR2 SQIVND (reference sequence). V was clipped by 4 bases and J by 5 bases, with 20 bases between them. This CDR3 region has 16 residues. The CDR3 is CASSTEGRGIRTEAFF. The DNA of the CDR3 is TGTGCCAGTAGTACAGAGGGTCGGGGGATTAGGACTGAAGCTTTCTTT. The whole variable domain, remainder taken from reference TRBV19 and TRBJ1-1, is DGGITQSPKYLFRKEGQNVTLSCEQNLNHDAMYWYRQDPGQGLRLIYYSQIVNDFQKGDIAEGYSVSREKKESFPLTVTSAQKNPTAFYLCASSTEGRGIRTEAFFGQGTRLTVV.

This chain uses TRBV6-5 with TRBJ2-7; TRBD1 matches at 7 bases. CDR3 size: 13 residues. Germline trimming cut 6 bases from V and 4 bases from J; bases unmatched to any gene: 6. Germline CDR1 is MNHEY and CDR2 is SVGAGI. CDR3 sequence (DNA): TGTGCCAGCAGCCGACAGGGAATATACGAGCAGTACTTC. This gives the protein CASSRQGIYEQYF.

This clone is a singleton in its sample. Different DNA sequences within this sample yield the same CDR3. The chain links TRBV27 to TRBJ2-7; 8 nucleotides agree with TRBD2. Germline V gene sequence: CDR1 MNHEY, CDR2 SMNVEV (reference sequence). The trim removed 0 bases at V and 0 bases at J, leaving 1 base unmatched. The CDR3 extends over 15 amino acids. The CDR3 DNA reads as TGTGCCAGCAGTTTATCTAGCGGGACCTCCTACGAGCAGTACTTC. Its protein is CASSLSSGTSYEQYF.

The V call is TRBV30, the J call TRBJ2-7; either TRBD1 or TRBD2 may fit D (6 bases each). The germline V gene has CDR1 GTSNPN and CDR2 SVGIG (reference sequence). The CDR3 is made up of 16 amino acids. Between the trimmed V and J ends, which lost 5 bases and 1 base, there was a span of 21 bases. The CDR3 sequence is CAWGKRLGGESYEQYF. In nucleotides, the CDR3 is TGTGCCTGGGGGAAGAGGTTGGGGGGCGAGTCCTACGAGCAGTACTTC.

Note on this clone: Within the sample, other DNA sequences also encode this same CDR3. This chain uses TRBV29-1 with TRBJ1-2; TRBD1 matches at 8 bases. CDR3 size: 12 residues. Germline CDR1 is SQVTM and CDR2 is ANQGSEA. V shed 6 bases and J 4 bases; nucleotides not matched to a gene: 4. The CDR3 DNA follows: TGCAGCGTCGGACAGGGTGGCTATGGCTACACCTTC. Translation: CSVGQGGYGYTF.

The chain combines TRBV7-6 with TRBJ2-7; no clear D. This CDR3 has 14 amino acids. Germline V gives CDR1 SGHVS, CDR2 FNYEAQ. Trimming shortened V by 4 bases and J by 2 bases, and 12 bases separated the two germline ends. The DNA of the CDR3 is TGTGCCAGCAGCTATGGACGGCAGACCTACGAGCAGTACTTC. This translates into CASSYGRQTYEQYF. Full variable domain (remainder filled in from reference TRBV7-6 and TRBJ2-7): GAGVSQSPRYKVTKRGQDVALRCDPISGHVSLYWYRQALGQGPEFLTYFNYEAQQDKSGLPNDRFSAERPEGSISTLTIQRTEQRDSAMYRCASSYGRQTYEQYFGPGTRLTVT.

CDR3 sequence reads: CASSQQGFASGLTGELFF. CDR3 coding DNA: TGTGCCAGCAGCCAGCAGGGTTTCGCTAGCGGACTCACCGGGGAGCTGTTTTTT. V and J are TRBV7-8 and TRBJ2-2; 7 bases are shared with TRBD2. The CDR3 has 18 amino acids. V lost 5 bases, J lost 4 bases, and 16 bases stayed unmatched. The germline V gene has CDR1 SGHVS and CDR2 FQNEAQ.